This T cell receptor beta chain comes out of a study of T cells in Graves' hyperthyroidism and ophthalmopathy. Findings and limits, study-wide: The majority of expanded thyroid clonotypes above 0.001 also appeared in blood. Ophthalmopathy was predicted by the model a median of roughly 6.6 months ahead of onset.

The source material, RNA transcripts, was used to amplify TCR beta CDR3 regions. HTBI primers were employed in a first-round RT-PCR of the TCR CDR3. TCRdb re-derived calls from the multiplex PCR reads in MiXCR, one entry per CDR3 protein. The sample gives about 610,000 distinct CDR3 sequences, roughly 15% of which show up once; roughly 4.5% is in the top ten. Germline V lookup: CDR1 LNHDA, CDR2 SQIVND (reference sequence). The CDR3 extends over 14 amino acids. V gave up 10 bases and J gave up 1 base; unmatched junction bases: 9. Ophthalmopathy patients all had a Clinical Activity Score of at least 3, a NOSPECS grade of at least 4 and disease under 3 months old. Used for diagnoses were clinical symptoms, serum thyroxine and TRAb, thyroid ultrasound and orbital computed tomography. This clonotype has just a few counts. Its target is unknown.

The origin of this receptor is a woman in her 40s with Graves' ophthalmopathy. Sequences were obtained from blood. V and J are TRBV19 and TRBJ2-5; 7 positions agree with TRBD1. CDR3 nucleotide sequence: TGTGCCACCAGACAGGGATATTCCCAAGAGACCCAGTACTTC. Protein: CATRQGYSQETQYF.